This T cell receptor (beta chain) was retrieved from a study of blood T cell repertoires in COVID-19. Study details: The study drew acute and convalescent COVID-19 samples from the United States, Italy and Spain.

CDR3 length equals 15 residues. The germline V gene encodes CDR1 MDHEN and CDR2 SYDVKM. The J segment lost 4 bases and the V segment lost 5 bases, leaving 8 bases of the junction unmatched. Original methodology: The authors estimated nucleated cell counts from reference gene primer amplification. Using immunoSEQ multiplex PCR, the repertoire was profiled, and TCRdb retains in-frame clones only, with some absent. V, J and clone size are those of that table, while D and trimming were read from the DNA. This table has some 130,000 clones, 80% to 90% appearing once. The chain links TRBV28 to TRBJ1-1, with 9 bases matching TRBD1. The clonotype originates from a man aged 50-59 years with active or convalescent COVID-19. Material: peripheral blood. The CDR3 nucleotides read TGTGCCAGCAGTCGAGGGACAGGGATTTTCACTGAAGCTTTCTTT. Translating it yields CASSRGTGIFTEAFF.